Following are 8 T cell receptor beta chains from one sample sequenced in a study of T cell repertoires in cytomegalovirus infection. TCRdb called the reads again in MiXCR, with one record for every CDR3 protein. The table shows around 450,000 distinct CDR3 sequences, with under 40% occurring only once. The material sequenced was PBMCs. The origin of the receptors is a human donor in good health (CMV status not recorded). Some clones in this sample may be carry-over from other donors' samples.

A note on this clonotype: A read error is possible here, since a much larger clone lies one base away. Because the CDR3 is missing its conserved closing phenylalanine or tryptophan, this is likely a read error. CDR3 residues: CASSLLYREGAPGANVLTL. The CDR3 DNA reads as TGTGCCAGCAGCTTATTGTATAGGGAGGGAGCGCCTGGGGCCAACGTCCTGACTTTA. The chain recombines TRBV7-8 with TRBJ2-6, with 7 bases lining up with TRBD2. CDR1 and CDR2 from the germline V gene are SGHVS and FQNEAQ. CDR3 length: 19 residues. The V segment lost 2 bases and the J segment 2 bases; nucleotides outside the gene matches: 12.

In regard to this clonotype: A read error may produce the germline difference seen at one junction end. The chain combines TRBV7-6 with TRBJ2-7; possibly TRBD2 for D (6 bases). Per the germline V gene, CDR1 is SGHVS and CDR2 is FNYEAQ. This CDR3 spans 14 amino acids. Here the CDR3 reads CASSLVQGGYGQYF. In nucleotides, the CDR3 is TGTGCCAGCAGCTTAGTCCAGGGAGGTTACGGGCAGTACTTC.

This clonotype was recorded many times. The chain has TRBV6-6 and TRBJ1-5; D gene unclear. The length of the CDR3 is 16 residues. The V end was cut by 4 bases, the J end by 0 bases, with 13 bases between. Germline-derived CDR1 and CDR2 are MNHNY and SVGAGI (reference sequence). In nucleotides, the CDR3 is TGTGCCAGCAGTTCCTCCCTGACTTATAGCAATCAGCCCCAGCATTTT. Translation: CASSSSLTYSNQPQHF.

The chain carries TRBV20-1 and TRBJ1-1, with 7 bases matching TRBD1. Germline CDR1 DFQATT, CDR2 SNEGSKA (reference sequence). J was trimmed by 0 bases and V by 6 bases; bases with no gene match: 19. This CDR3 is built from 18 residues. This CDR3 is CSAPRGQDTIPMNTEAFF. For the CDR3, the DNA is TGCAGTGCGCCGAGGGGGCAGGACACGATACCCATGAACACTGAAGCTTTCTTT.

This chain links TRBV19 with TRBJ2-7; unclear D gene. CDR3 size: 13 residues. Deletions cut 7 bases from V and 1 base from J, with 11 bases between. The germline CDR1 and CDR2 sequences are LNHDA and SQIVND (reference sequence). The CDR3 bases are TGTGCCAGTAACGAGGACCTATCCTACGAGCAGTACTTC. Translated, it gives CASNEDLSYEQYF.

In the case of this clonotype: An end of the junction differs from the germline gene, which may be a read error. This chain's CDR3 is CASSWERGAISGANVLTF. CDR3 bases: TGTGCTAGCAGCTGGGAGCGGGGGGCCATCTCTGGGGCCAACGTCCTGACTTTC. V gene TRBV5-5 combines with J gene TRBJ2-6; 9 bases fit TRBD2. Germline CDR1 and CDR2: SGHKS and YYEKEE (reference sequence). There are 18 residues in the CDR3.

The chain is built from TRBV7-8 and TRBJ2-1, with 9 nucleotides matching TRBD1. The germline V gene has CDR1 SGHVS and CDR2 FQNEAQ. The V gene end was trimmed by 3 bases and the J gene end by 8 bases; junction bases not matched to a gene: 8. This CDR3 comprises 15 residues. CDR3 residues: CASSFRDRVVDEQFF. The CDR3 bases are TGTGCCAGCAGCTTCCGGGACAGGGTAGTCGATGAGCAGTTCTTC.

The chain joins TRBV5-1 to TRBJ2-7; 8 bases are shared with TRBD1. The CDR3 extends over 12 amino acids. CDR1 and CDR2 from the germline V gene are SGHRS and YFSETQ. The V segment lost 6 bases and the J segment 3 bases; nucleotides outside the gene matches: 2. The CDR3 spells CASKDRDYEQYF. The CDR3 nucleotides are TGCGCCAGCAAGGACAGGGACTACGAGCAGTACTTC.